These 30 T cell receptor beta chains originate from one sample sequenced in a study of T cells in Graves' hyperthyroidism and ophthalmopathy. RNA transcripts gave rise to amplified TCR beta CDR3 regions. The HTBI primer set was used in a first-round RT-PCR of the TCR CDR3. One entry per CDR3 protein, called by TCRdb with MiXCR from the multiplex PCR reads. The sample includes hundreds of thousands of distinct CDR3 sequences, 15% to 17% of them seen just once. Sequencing input: blood. These receptors were collected from a woman younger than 35 with Graves' hyperthyroidism.

The chain uses TRBV20-1 and TRBJ2-7; 7 nucleotides line up with TRBD1. The CDR3 is 18 residues long. The ends lost 2 bases at V and 1 base at J; junction bases unmatched: 17. The germline CDR1 and CDR2 sequences are DFQATT and SNEGSKA (reference sequence). The CDR3 DNA is TGCAGTGCTAGATCTACCGACAGGGTGGGCAGCTTATCCTACGAGCAGTACTTC. Translation: CSARSTDRVGSLSYEQYF.

This chain connects TRBV7-9 to TRBJ1-2; weak D call: TRBD1 (5 bases). V was pared by 1 base and J by 5 bases, with 17 bases between. Germline assignment: CDR1 SEHNR and CDR2 FQNEAQ (reference sequence). The CDR3 sequence is 16 residues long. The CDR3 sequence is CASSLVSLGGHYGYTF. The CDR3, as DNA: TGTGCCAGCAGCTTAGTTTCCCTTGGCGGACATTATGGCTACACCTTC. Supplemented by reference TRBV7-9 and TRBJ1-2, the full variable domain reads DTGVSQNPRHKITKRGQNVTFRCDPISEHNRLYWYRQTLGQGPEFLTYFQNEAQLEKSRLLSDRFSAERPKGSFSTLEIQRTEQGDSAMYLCASSLVSLGGHYGYTFGSGTRLTVV.

The CDR3 sequence is CASSSPQTSGSYEQYF. DNA of the CDR3: TGTGCCAGCAGTTCTCCCCAGACTAGCGGGAGTTACGAGCAGTACTTC. The rearrangement links TRBV12-3 or TRBV12-4 to TRBJ2-7; TRBD2 matches at 12 bases. The CDR3 sequence is 16 residues long. With 4 bases clipped from V and 4 bases from J, the junction kept 8 bases outside the gene matches.

The chain uses TRBV6-5 and TRBJ2-3, with a tentative D call TRBD2 (6 bases). Germline CDR1 MNHEY, CDR2 SVGAGI. The CDR3 contains 15 residues. The V end was cut by 2 bases, the J end by 0 bases, with 9 bases between. CDR3 sequence reads: CASSYAGTSTDTQYF. CDR3 nucleotides: TGTGCCAGCAGTTACGCGGGAACTAGCACAGATACGCAGTATTTT.

Only a few counts were recorded for this clonotype. The J gene is TRBJ2-3, the V gene TRBV5-1, with D tentatively TRBD2 (5 bases). CDR3 length: 14 residues. Trimming took off 5 bases at V and 5 bases at J, with 15 bases between the two ends. Germline lookup yields CDR1 SGHRS and CDR2 YFSETQ. The CDR3 DNA is TGCGCCAGCAGGTCGGGGAGTGCGGGAGATACGCAGTATTTT. Protein: CASRSGSAGDTQYF.

This clonotype has at least ten counts. The J gene is TRBJ1-2, the V gene TRBV12-3 or TRBV12-4; tentatively, D is TRBD1 (6 bases). The V end lost 7 bases, the J end lost 0 bases, and 18 bases lay between the germline ends. CDR3 size: 16 residues. Here the CDR3 DNA reads TGTGCCAGCATTCCTTTGGAGTACAGGGCTAACTATGGCTACACCTTC. Translated: CASIPLEYRANYGYTF.

Turning to this clonotype: Just one base apart from a much larger clone, this may be a read error. The V and J genes are TRBV28 and TRBJ1-1; D is uncertain. Germline assignment: CDR1 MDHEN and CDR2 SYDVKM. The CDR3 loop spans 13 amino acids. The CDR3 nucleotides read TGTGCCAGCAGAGTGCGAAGGGCCACTGGAGCTTTCTTT. Translated: CASRVRRATGAFF. Full variable domain (remainder filled in from reference TRBV28 and TRBJ1-1): DVKVTQSSRYLVKRTGEKVFLECVQDMDHENMFWYRQDPGLGLRLIYFSYDVKMKEKGDIPEGYSVSREKKERFSLILESASTNQTSMYLCASRVRRATGAFFGQGTRLTVV.

Only a few counts were recorded for this clonotype. The rearrangement links TRBV12-5 to TRBJ1-6; 10 bases align to TRBD1. CDR3 size: 18 residues. In germline, CDR1 is LGHNT, CDR2 FRNRAP. The V segment lost 3 bases and the J segment 3 bases; nucleotides outside the gene matches: 8. CDR3 nucleotides: TGTGCTAGTGGTTTTAGGGACAGGGGTACTTACTATAATTCACCCCTCCACTTT. Its protein is CASGFRDRGTYYNSPLHF.

This clonotype appeared a few times. The V call is TRBV12-3 or TRBV12-4, the J call TRBJ1-2; possibly TRBD1 for D (5 bases). The CDR3 contains 17 residues. Between the trimmed V and J ends, which lost 0 bases and 6 bases, there was a span of 20 bases. The CDR3 DNA sequence: TGTGCCAGCAGTTTAGCTGTTCTTTATGGGGGGTCTGATGGCTACACCTTC. It codes for CASSLAVLYGGSDGYTF.

This clonotype was recorded at least ten times. This chain connects TRBV13 to TRBJ1-6; 9 nucleotides match TRBD1. The CDR3 spans 14 residues. V shed 5 bases and J 12 bases; nucleotides not matched to a gene: 8. The germline CDR1 and CDR2 sequences are PRHDT and FYEKMQ (reference sequence). CDR3 protein: CASSRDRVIQPLHF. In DNA, the CDR3 is TGTGCCAGCAGCAGGGACAGGGTAATTCAACCCCTCCACTTT. Complete variable domain (other parts from reference TRBV13 and TRBJ1-6): AAGVIQSPRHLIKEKRETATLKCYPIPRHDTVYWYQQGPGQDPQFLISFYEKMQSDKGSIPDRFSAQQFSDYHSELNMSSLELGDSALYFCASSRDRVIQPLHFGNGTRLTVT.

This clonotype was seen ten or more times. The rearrangement links TRBV3-1 to TRBJ1-2; possibly TRBD1 for D (5 bases). The CDR3 is made up of 15 amino acids. The V end was cut by 0 bases, the J end by 4 bases, with 12 bases between. Germline V gene lookup returns CDR1 LGHDT and CDR2 YNNKEL (reference sequence). The DNA of the CDR3 is TGTGCCAGCAGCCAAGATTCGGGGACGAGCTATGGCTACACCTTC. Its translation: CASSQDSGTSYGYTF.

The sample holds many counts of this clonotype. The rearrangement joins TRBV20-1 to TRBJ1-5, with D possibly TRBD1 on 5 matching bases. This CDR3 has 14 amino acids. The germline V gene has CDR1 DFQATT and CDR2 SNEGSKA (reference sequence). V lost 6 bases, J lost 6 bases, and 18 bases lay in between. The CDR3 DNA sequence: TGCAGTGCCCCGAGCCAAGGGGAGGGTCAGCCCCAGCATTTT. It codes for CSAPSQGEGQPQHF.

This chain uses TRBV6-5 with TRBJ2-3; 11 bases map to TRBD2. V shed 2 bases, J shed 6 bases, and the junction held 10 bases outside the gene matches. Germline V CDR1 and CDR2: MNHEY, SVGAGI. The length of the CDR3 is 17 residues. The CDR3 reads CASSYETLASGRDTQYF. CDR3 DNA: TGTGCCAGCAGTTACGAAACCTTGGCTAGCGGGAGGGATACGCAGTATTTT.

The J gene is TRBJ1-4, the V gene TRBV7-2, with 9 bases matching TRBD1. The V gene end was trimmed by 4 bases and the J gene end by 5 bases; junction bases not matched to a gene: 5. There are 15 residues in the CDR3. Germline V gene sequence: CDR1 SGHTA, CDR2 FQGNSA. CDR3 amino acids: CASSSDRGKNEKLFF. The CDR3 nucleotides read TGTGCCAGCAGCTCGGACAGGGGAAAGAATGAAAAACTGTTTTTT.

This clonotype was counted a few times. The chain combines TRBV28 with TRBJ1-6; D is undetermined. The germline gives CDR1 MDHEN, CDR2 SYDVKM. The CDR3 totals 14 residues. V lost 8 bases and J 10 bases, leaving 18 bases between the germline ends. The CDR3, as DNA: TGTGCCAGCGGTAAACTCCTAATCGGGTCACCCCTCCACTTT. It specifies CASGKLLIGSPLHF.

This clonotype was seen more than once but under ten times. V gene TRBV19 combines with J gene TRBJ1-1, with D hard to call. There are 11 residues in the CDR3. Per the germline V gene, CDR1 is LNHDA and CDR2 is SQIVND (reference sequence). Trimming pared 3 bases from V and 6 bases from J, leaving 5 bases between. The CDR3: CASSIGAEAFF. The CDR3 coding sequence is TGTGCCAGTAGTATTGGGGCTGAAGCTTTCTTT.

This clonotype was seen many times. The chain combines TRBV28 with TRBJ1-5; D uncertain. The CDR3 length is 15 residues. CDR1 and CDR2 (germline): MDHEN, SYDVKM. The V and J ends lost 6 bases and 3 bases respectively, with 15 bases between them. CDR3 DNA sequence: TGTGCCAGCAGGATGGGAAGTAACCCCAATCAGCCCCAGCATTTT. It encodes CASRMGSNPNQPQHF.

This clonotype was picked up a small number of times. J is TRBJ1-1 and V is TRBV29-1; TRBD1 agrees at 8 bases. In germline, CDR1 is SQVTM, CDR2 ANQGSEA. This CDR3 comprises 13 residues. The V and J ends lost 7 bases and 6 bases, in that order; junction bases with no gene match: 10. The chain's CDR3 is CSGLDREYAEAFF. As DNA, the CDR3 is TGCAGCGGTTTGGACAGGGAATATGCTGAAGCTTTCTTT.

This clonotype has ten or more counts. The chain employs TRBV10-3 and TRBJ2-1; D is perhaps TRBD2 (6 bases). CDR1 and CDR2 (germline): ENHRY, SYGVKD. Trimming left V 4 bases short and J 1 base short, with 14 bases between. The CDR3 has 16 amino acids. In nucleotides, the CDR3 is TGTGCCATCAGTGGGACCGCGGGACGGTCCTACAATGAGCAGTTCTTC. As protein: CAISGTAGRSYNEQFF.

V gene TRBV28 combines with J gene TRBJ1-2; perhaps TRBD1 as D (6 bases). Looked up from germline, CDR1 is MDHEN and CDR2 is SYDVKM. This CDR3 has 13 amino acids. Trimming stripped 7 bases from V and 7 bases from J, with 16 bases between. The CDR3: CASTDPGGGGYTF. CDR3 sequence (DNA): TGTGCCAGCACCGACCCGGGGGGCGGTGGCTACACCTTC.

In its sample, this clonotype was seen many times. V and J are TRBV20-1 and TRBJ2-1; 10 bases align to TRBD1. Germline CDR1 DFQATT, CDR2 SNEGSKA (reference sequence). The CDR3 has 13 residues. The junction had 5 bases not matched to a gene; V was cut back by 6 bases and J by 6 bases. This CDR3 is CSADRDRGNEQFF. The CDR3 nucleotides are TGCAGTGCGGACCGGGACAGGGGCAATGAGCAGTTCTTC.

This clonotype was counted a few times. This sequence joins TRBV9 and TRBJ2-1, with 9 bases matching TRBD2. CDR1 is SGDLS and CDR2 is YYNGEE in the germline V gene. Trimming at V came to 3 bases and at J to 7 bases, leaving 8 bases not matched to a gene. CDR3 size: 15 residues. CDR3: CASSASGIGQNEQFF. The CDR3 DNA reads TGTGCCAGCAGCGCTAGCGGGATCGGACAAAATGAGCAGTTCTTC. The complete variable domain, with remaining parts taken from reference TRBV9 and TRBJ2-1, reads DSGVTQTPKHLITATGQRVTLRCSPRSGDLSVYWYQQSLDQGLQFLIQYYNGEERAKGNILERFSAQQFPDLHSELNLSSLELGDSALYFCASSASGIGQNEQFFGPGTRLTVL.

This clonotype has a count of ten or more. The chain carries TRBV20-1 and TRBJ1-2; 8 nucleotides agree with TRBD1. CDR1 is DFQATT, CDR2 SNEGSKA, per germline (reference sequence). Losses at the gene ends were 3 bases for V and 4 bases for J; bases not matched to a gene: 7. This CDR3 spans 14 amino acids. The CDR3 here is CSASGTRGLYGYTF. DNA of the CDR3: TGCAGTGCTAGCGGGACCAGGGGGCTCTATGGCTACACCTTC.

This clonotype appeared many times. The rearrangement joins TRBV5-1 to TRBJ2-7; 8 bases agree with TRBD2. Losses at the gene ends were 3 bases for V and 6 bases for J; bases not matched to a gene: 8. The CDR3 sequence is 14 residues long. CDR1 is SGHRS and CDR2 is YFSETQ in the germline V gene. CDR3 coding DNA: TGCGCCAGCAGCTCCAACGCGGGAGGCGCCGAGCAGTACTTC. Translating gives CASSSNAGGAEQYF.

This clonotype was seen ten or more times. The V and J genes are TRBV28 and TRBJ1-2; the D is unclear. Trimming removed 6 bases from V and 4 bases from J, with 9 bases in between. The CDR3 consists of 12 residues. The germline V gene has CDR1 MDHEN and CDR2 SYDVKM. The CDR3 sequence: CASRGEGYGYTF. The DNA of the CDR3 is TGTGCCAGCAGGGGAGAAGGCTATGGCTACACCTTC.

The V and J genes are TRBV7-2 and TRBJ2-2, with a possible D match to TRBD2 (6 bases). The CDR3 contains 16 residues. V was cut by 1 base and J by 0 bases, with 9 bases left in between. Germline V CDR1 and CDR2: SGHTA, FQGNSA. The CDR3 sequence is CASSLGSGANTGELFF. The CDR3 DNA reads TGTGCCAGCAGCTTAGGTTCGGGGGCGAACACCGGGGAGCTGTTTTTT.

This clonotype occurred a few times. This chain uses TRBV9 with TRBJ2-1; D not resolved. The CDR3 extends over 14 amino acids. Trimming shortened V by 3 bases and J by 1 base, and 8 bases separated the two germline ends. Germline V gene sequence: CDR1 SGDLS, CDR2 YYNGEE. Written as DNA, the CDR3 is TGTGCCAGCAGCGCCGTCGGATCCTACAATGAGCAGTTCTTC. As protein: CASSAVGSYNEQFF.

This clonotype came up many times. The chain links TRBV3-1 to TRBJ1-5, with D possibly matching TRBD1 (5 bases). Per germline, CDR1 LGHDT and CDR2 YNNKEL (reference sequence). V was clipped by 9 bases and J by 5 bases, with 20 bases between them. The CDR3 loop spans 15 amino acids. In DNA form, the CDR3 reads TGTGCCAGGATGGACGGGGCACAGGTGGATCAGCCCCAGCATTTT. Protein product: CARMDGAQVDQPQHF.

The rearrangement links TRBV20-1 to TRBJ2-7, with 13 bases fitting TRBD2. This CDR3 has 14 residues. V lost 6 bases, J lost 2 bases, and 4 bases stayed unmatched. In germline, CDR1 is DFQATT, CDR2 SNEGSKA (reference sequence). CDR3 sequence: CSATSGRGAYEQYF. The CDR3 nucleotides read TGCAGTGCCACTAGCGGGAGGGGGGCCTACGAGCAGTACTTC.

The chain carries TRBV28 and TRBJ2-5; the D gene could be TRBD1 or TRBD2 (6 bases each). V was clipped by 5 bases and J by 1 base, with 14 bases between them. From germline, CDR1 is MDHEN and CDR2 SYDVKM. This CDR3 region has 15 residues. As DNA, the CDR3 is TGTGCCAGCAGTCCTACAGGGACTGTCCAAGAGACCCAGTACTTC. Translated: CASSPTGTVQETQYF. The whole variable domain, filled in from reference TRBV28 and TRBJ2-5, reads DVKVTQSSRYLVKRTGEKVFLECVQDMDHENMFWYRQDPGLGLRLIYFSYDVKMKEKGDIPEGYSVSREKKERFSLILESASTNQTSMYLCASSPTGTVQETQYFGPGTRLLVL.